This T cell receptor (beta chain) was sequenced in a study of cytomegalovirus exposure and HLA in healthy donors. The PCR was carried out with 60 Vbeta primers and 13 Jbeta primers. TCRdb's table, derived via immunoSEQ multiplex PCR, lists solely in-frame clones and lacks some. The data hold fewer than 110,000 clones, with 81% observed a single time. Germline-derived CDR1 and CDR2 are MNHNS and SASEGT. Trimming shortened V by 7 bases and J by 2 bases, and 11 bases separated the two germline ends. This CDR3 has 13 amino acids. V gene TRBV6-1 combines with J gene TRBJ1-1; unclear D gene. Sequenced sample: PBMCs. The clonotype originates from a man aged 25-45 years in good health and CMV-seronegative. CDR3 in amino acids: CASMRKENTEAFF. The DNA of the CDR3 is TGTGCCAGCATGCGGAAGGAAAACACTGAAGCTTTCTTT.